These T cell receptor beta chains were read from a single sample in a study of graft-versus-host responses after intestinal transplantation. This table comes from immunoSEQ multiplex PCR, and its TCRdb copy is limited to in-frame clones, with some not included. Counted here are some 39,000 clones, roughly 91% occurring once; the ten biggest clones make up approximately 7.1%. Sequenced here: PBMCs, sampled roughly 270 days after transplant. All receptors come from a human patient who received an intestinal transplant, so some T cells may come from the graft donor. The CDR3 runs from the conserved cysteine through the conserved F or W.

TRBJ2-7 | TRBV5-4 | CASSLGYEQYF
TRBJ1-5 | TRBV6-1 | CASSEAGAQALHPQHF
TRBJ2-7 | TRBV7-3 | CASSPWGGGYEQYF
TRBJ2-2 | TRBV6-4 | CASSVMNTGELFF
TRBJ2-1 | TRBV25-1 | CASSGGLAGLGWNEQFF
TRBJ2-1 | TRBV11-2 | CASSPQIDSNEQFF
TRBJ2-1 | TRBV6-6 | CASSSIKNNEQFF
TRBJ1-3 | TRBV7-9 | CASSLVGEEDTIYF
TRBJ2-6 | TRBV2 | CASSLIGANVLTF
TRBJ1-6 | TRBV5-5 | CASSLGDYVYNSPLHF
TRBJ2-2 | TRBV23-1 | CASSGDPPDTGELFF
TRBJ2-3 | TRBV11-2 | CASSRGAGGLDTQYF
TRBJ1-2 | TRBV7-2 | CASSFQGALPSSYGYTF
TRBJ2-1 | TRBV6-1 | CASSERQGASEQFF
TRBJ2-7 | TRBV6-1 | CASSEVRRTGKRRFQYEQYF
TRBJ1-5 | TRBV2 | CASSDRGRQPQHF
TRBJ2-2 | TRBV11-2 | CASSPTGGGELFF
TRBJ2-5 | TRBV9 | CASSVDGRQETQYF
TRBJ2-1 | TRBV6-1 | CASSGFSQGAGGEQFF
TRBJ2-1 | TRBV7-9 | CASSAVEGLSHRNEQFF
TRBJ2-1 | TRBV9 | CASSSPRGAYNEQFF
TRBJ1-1 | TRBV5-8 | CASSLRGLWVTEAFF
TRBJ2-1 | TRBV4-1 | CASSQDYGNEQFF
TRBJ1-5 | TRBV19 | CASSGTGGNQPQHF
TRBJ2-1 | TRBV9 | CASSDSGATDEQFF
TRBJ2-7 | TRBV2 | CASEFSDRLYEQYF
TRBJ2-7 | TRBV6-1 | CASTLGGSTYEQYF
TRBJ1-5 | TRBV2 | CAIPTGLRQPQHF
TRBJ2-7 | TRBV6-1 | CASSVETEFYEQYF
TRBJ2-3 | TRBV4-1 | CASSGGRTSTDTQYF
TRBJ1-1 | TRBV11-2 | CASSLGLLNTEAFF
TRBJ1-5 | TRBV19 | CASETGRRQPQHF
TRBJ2-3 | TRBV4-1 | CASSQATGPDTQYF
TRBJ2-1 | TRBV2 | CASRASGGPNNEQFF
TRBJ1-1 | TRBV6-5 | CASRNGGSATEAFF
TRBJ2-3 | TRBV11-3 | CASSLSGITDTQYF
TRBJ2-7 | TRBV2 | CASSESSEQYF
TRBJ2-1 | TRBV13 | CASSFLGTSDEQFF
TRBJ2-2 | TRBV6-6 | CASTFGTGRYTGELFF
TRBJ2-1 | TRBV5-5 | CASGGQEQFF
TRBJ1-5 | TRBV12-5 | CASGLDRDQPQHF